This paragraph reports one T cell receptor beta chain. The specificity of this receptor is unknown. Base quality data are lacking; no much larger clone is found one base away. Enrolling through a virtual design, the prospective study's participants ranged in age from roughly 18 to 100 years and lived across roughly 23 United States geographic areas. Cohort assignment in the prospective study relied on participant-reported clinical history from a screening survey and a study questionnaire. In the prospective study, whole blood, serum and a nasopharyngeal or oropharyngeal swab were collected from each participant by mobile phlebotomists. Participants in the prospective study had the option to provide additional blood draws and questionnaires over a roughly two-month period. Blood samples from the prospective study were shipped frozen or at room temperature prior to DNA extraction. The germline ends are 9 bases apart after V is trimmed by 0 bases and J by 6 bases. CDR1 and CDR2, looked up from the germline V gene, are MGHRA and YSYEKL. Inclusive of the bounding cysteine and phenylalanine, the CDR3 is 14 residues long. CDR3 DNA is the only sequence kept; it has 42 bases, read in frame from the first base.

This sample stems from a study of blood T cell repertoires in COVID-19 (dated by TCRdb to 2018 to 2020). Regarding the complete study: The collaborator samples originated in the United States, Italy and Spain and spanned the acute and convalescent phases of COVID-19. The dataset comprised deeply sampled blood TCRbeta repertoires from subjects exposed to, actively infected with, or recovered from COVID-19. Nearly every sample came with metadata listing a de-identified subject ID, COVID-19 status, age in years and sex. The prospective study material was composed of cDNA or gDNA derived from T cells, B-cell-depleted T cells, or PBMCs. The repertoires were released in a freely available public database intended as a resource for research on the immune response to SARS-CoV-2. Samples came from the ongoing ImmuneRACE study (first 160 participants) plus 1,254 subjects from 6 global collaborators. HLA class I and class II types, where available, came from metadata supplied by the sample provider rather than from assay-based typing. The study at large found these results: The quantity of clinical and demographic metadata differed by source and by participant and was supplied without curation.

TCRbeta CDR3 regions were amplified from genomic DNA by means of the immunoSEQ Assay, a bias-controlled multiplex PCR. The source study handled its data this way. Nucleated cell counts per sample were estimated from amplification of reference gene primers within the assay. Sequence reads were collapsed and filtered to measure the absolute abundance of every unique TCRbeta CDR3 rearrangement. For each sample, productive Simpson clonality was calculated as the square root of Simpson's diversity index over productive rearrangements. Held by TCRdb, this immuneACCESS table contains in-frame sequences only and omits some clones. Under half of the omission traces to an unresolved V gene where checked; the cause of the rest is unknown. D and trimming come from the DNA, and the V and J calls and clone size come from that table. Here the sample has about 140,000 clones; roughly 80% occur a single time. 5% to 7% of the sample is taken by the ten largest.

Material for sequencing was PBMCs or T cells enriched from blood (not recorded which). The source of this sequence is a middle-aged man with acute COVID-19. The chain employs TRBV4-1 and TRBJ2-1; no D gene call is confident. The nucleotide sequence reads TGCGCCAGCAGCCAAGAATTGCCGAGCAATGAGCAGTTCTTC. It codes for CASSQELPSNEQFF.